The 26 T cell receptor beta chains below all came from one sample that was sequenced in a study of HIV-infected children after antiretroviral therapy interruption (dated by TCRdb to about 2019). Library method: 3' RACE. The sequencing machine was an Illumina MiSeq. TCR libraries were constructed from RNA with a 3' RACE protocol that used unique molecular identifiers to correct for PCR amplification bias. TCRdb itself trimmed the public reads at Q25 with fastp, ran MiXCR and retained productive beta chains. Each record represents a unique CDR3 protein, reported with the most common genes and DNA among its rows. Present in this sample are 5,500 to 8,000 distinct CDR3 sequences, around a sixth of which were seen just once. The top ten constitute about an eighth of the sample. This specimen's treatment or condition label, per the study, means: PENTA 11 planned treatment interruption arm or continuous ART arm.

Specimen: CD45RO+ CD8+ T cells from PBMCs, pooled from several time points, collected from a donor given antiretroviral therapy, either interrupted or continuous. The sample's cell subset or site, from its label and the paper: memory CD8+ CD45RO+ CD45RA- T cells. The receptors were gathered from a pool of human donors with HIV.

The chain is built from TRBV7-3 and TRBJ1-1; no definite D call. CDR1 is SGHTA, CDR2 FQGTGA, per germline. Trimming took 2 bases from V and 4 from J, leaving 11 bases between them. The CDR3 runs to 14 residues. The CDR3 nucleotides are TGTGCCAGCAGCTTACGACCGGGGTTCACTGAAGCTTTCTTT. Amino acid sequence: CASSLRPGFTEAFF.

The sample holds one count of this clonotype. The rearrangement uses TRBV3-1 and TRBJ1-6, with D tentatively TRBD1 (5 bases). The CDR3 is 15 residues long. The V end was cut by 3 bases, the J end by 11 bases, with 17 bases between. In germline, CDR1 is LGHDT, CDR2 YNNKEL (reference sequence). CDR3 sequence: CASSQGPLTGTPLHF. CDR3 bases: TGTGCCAGCAGCCAGGGACCGCTAACGGGAACACCCCTCCACTTT. The full variable domain, in which reference TRBV3-1 and TRBJ1-6 provide the parts outside the CDR3, is DTAVSQTPKYLVTQMGNDKSIKCEQNLGHDTMYWYKQDSKKFLKIMFSYNNKELIINETVPNRFSPKSPDKAHLNLHINSLELGDSAVYFCASSQGPLTGTPLHFGNGTRLTVT.

This clonotype was recorded many times. The chain recombines TRBV7-2 with TRBJ2-5; D may be TRBD2 (6 bases). This CDR3 comprises 15 residues. Germline loops: CDR1 SGHTA, CDR2 FQGNSA. V was cut by 4 bases and J by 1 base, with 13 bases left in between. CDR3 sequence: CASSSGRLVQETQYF. As DNA, the CDR3 is TGTGCCAGCAGCTCCGGTAGACTAGTCCAAGAGACCCAGTACTTC.

By sample fraction, this clonotype is medium-sized. This rearrangement joins TRBV10-2 to TRBJ2-1; 10 positions match TRBD2. With V trimmed by 10 bases and J by 4 bases, 7 bases remained unmatched. The CDR3 runs to 14 residues. Per germline, CDR1 WSHSY and CDR2 SAAADI. The CDR3 protein is CATGTSASYNEQFF. CDR3 sequence (DNA): TGCGCCACTGGGACTAGCGCCTCTTACAATGAGCAGTTCTTC.

Concerning this clonotype: A much bigger clone sits one base away, suggesting this may be a read error. The chain links TRBV20-1 to TRBJ2-7; the D gene is possibly TRBD1 (5 bases). V dropped 5 bases and J dropped 0 bases, with 14 bases sitting between them. The V gene's germline CDR1 is DFQATT and CDR2 SNEGSKA (reference sequence). CDR3 length: 14 amino acids. The CDR3: CSARVRVFSYEQYF. CDR3 in DNA: TGCAGTGCTCGAGTCAGGGTATTCTCCTACGAGCAGTACTTC.

The gene calls are TRBV29-1 and TRBJ2-2, with 7 bases identical to TRBD1. The J segment lost 1 base and the V segment lost 8 bases, leaving 4 bases of the junction unmatched. Germline V gene data show CDR1 as SQVTM and CDR2 as ANQGSEA. The CDR3 runs 13 residues. The CDR3 coding sequence is TGCAGCACCAGGACAGGGAACACCGGGGAGCTGTTTTTT. It translates to CSTRTGNTGELFF.

This clonotype was observed at least ten times. The chain carries TRBV30 and TRBJ2-3, with TRBD1 matching 8 bases. CDR1 and CDR2 (germline): GTSNPN, SVGIG (reference sequence). The CDR3 length is 14 residues. V was clipped by 8 bases and J by 2 bases; unmatched bases: 9. CDR3 region: CAMRGQGHTDTQYF. The CDR3 DNA reads TGTGCCATGCGCGGACAGGGCCACACAGATACGCAGTATTTT.

This clonotype was seen repeatedly, ten times or more. The chain joins TRBV20-1 to TRBJ2-3, with D tentatively TRBD1 or TRBD2 (6 bases each). Germline CDR1 DFQATT, CDR2 SNEGSKA (reference sequence). This CDR3 is built from 16 residues. The germline V and J ends were trimmed by 0 bases and 4 bases, with 17 bases remaining between them. CDR3 bases: TGCAGTGCTAGAGATCTAGAGGGGGGCGCCGCAGATACGCAGTATTTT. Its translation: CSARDLEGGAADTQYF.

This clonotype was picked up many times. The rearrangement links TRBV12-3 or TRBV12-4 to TRBJ1-4; D unresolved. The CDR3 extends over 15 amino acids. V was cut by 3 bases and J by 0 bases, with 8 bases left in between. CDR3 sequence reads: CASSFITATNEKLFF. DNA for the CDR3: TGTGCCAGCAGTTTCATCACTGCAACTAATGAAAAACTGTTTTTT.

This clonotype was observed many times. The chain is built from TRBV2 and TRBJ2-1; D gene ambiguous. The CDR3 consists of 16 residues. CDR1 SNHLY and CDR2 FYNNEI come from the germline V gene. The ends were cut back, 8 bases at V and 2 bases at J, with 19 bases in the middle. DNA for the CDR3: TGTGCCAGCGTGACCCCGGTCCCCCCCACCTACAATGAGCAGTTCTTC. This gives the protein CASVTPVPPTYNEQFF.

The table lists this clonotype with many counts. The chain is built from TRBV20-1 and TRBJ2-7, with a possible D match to TRBD1 (5 bases). The ends were cut back, 3 bases at V and 3 bases at J, with 12 bases in the middle. This CDR3 has 13 amino acids. Germline V gene data show CDR1 as DFQATT and CDR2 as SNEGSKA (reference sequence). The DNA of the CDR3 is TGCAGTGCTAGTGGCCAGACAGACTACGAGCAGTACTTC. It specifies CSASGQTDYEQYF.

This clonotype was recorded many times. V is TRBV29-1 and J is TRBJ1-1; D ambiguous. Germline V lookup: CDR1 SQVTM, CDR2 ANQGSEA. Trimming removed 3 bases from V and 1 base from J, with 9 bases in between. The CDR3 sequence is 13 residues long. Here the CDR3 reads CSVDKDGNTEAFF. CDR3 in DNA: TGCAGCGTTGACAAAGACGGGAACACTGAAGCTTTCTTT.

This clonotype showed up many times. V and J are TRBV5-6 and TRBJ1-1; the D gene is possibly TRBD1 (5 bases). The germline CDR1 and CDR2 sequences are SGHDT and YYEEEE. The CDR3 has 16 amino acids. V was shortened by 4 bases and J by 3 bases, with 19 bases between the two germline ends. CDR3 amino acids: CASSQMTAGGDTEAFF. CDR3 nucleotides: TGTGCCAGCAGCCAGATGACAGCCGGGGGGGACACTGAAGCTTTCTTT.

The table lists this clonotype with many counts. This rearrangement joins TRBV9 to TRBJ2-2, with D unresolved. This CDR3 comprises 12 residues. Looked up from germline, CDR1 is SGDLS and CDR2 is YYNGEE. Trimming cost V 0 bases and J 9 bases, with 6 bases left between them. This CDR3 is CASSVVNRELFF. In DNA, the CDR3 is TGTGCCAGCAGCGTAGTAAATCGGGAGCTGTTTTTT. Full variable domain (rest looked up from reference TRBV9 and TRBJ2-2): DSGVTQTPKHLITATGQRVTLRCSPRSGDLSVYWYQQSLDQGLQFLIQYYNGEERAKGNILERFSAQQFPDLHSELNLSSLELGDSALYFCASSVVNRELFFGEGSRLTVL.

The CDR3 protein is CSARTSVNEQFF. CDR3 bases: TGCAGTGCCCGGACTAGCGTAAATGAGCAGTTCTTC. The chain is built from TRBV20-1 and TRBJ2-1; TRBD2 aligns across 9 bases. The V gene end was trimmed by 6 bases and the J gene end by 7 bases; junction bases not matched to a gene: 4. The CDR3 has 12 amino acids. Germline V lookup: CDR1 DFQATT, CDR2 SNEGSKA (reference sequence).

This clonotype was observed many times. This chain links TRBV5-1 with TRBJ2-1; no firm D call. This CDR3 comprises 23 residues. The ends were cut back, 1 base at V and 4 bases at J, with 36 bases in the middle. The germline V gene has CDR1 SGHRS and CDR2 YFSETQ. CDR3: CASSLFSQAVSATSIRHYNEQFF. CDR3 bases: TGCGCCAGCAGCTTGTTTAGTCAGGCGGTCTCCGCTACCTCTATACGACATTACAATGAGCAGTTCTTC.

This clonotype was recorded at least ten times. This chain links TRBV18 with TRBJ2-1, with 8 bases that match TRBD2. The CDR3 is 16 amino acids. After removal of 2 bases from V and 2 bases from J, the junction contained 5 bases not matched to a gene. CDR1 and CDR2 (germline): KGHSH, LQKENI. CDR3 sequence reads: CASSPGVGGAYNEQFF. The CDR3 bases are TGTGCCAGCTCACCAGGAGTCGGGGGGGCCTACAATGAGCAGTTCTTC.

The table lists this clonotype with many counts. This chain connects TRBV28 to TRBJ2-6; perhaps D is TRBD1 or TRBD2 (6 bases each). V was clipped by 5 bases and J by 0 bases, with 8 bases between them. CDR1 MDHEN and CDR2 SYDVKM come from the germline V gene. CDR3 size: 15 residues. The CDR3, as DNA: TGTGCCAGCAGTGGGGGGCTCTCTGGGGCCAACGTCCTGACTTTC. Its translation: CASSGGLSGANVLTF.

This clonotype came up many times. The genes are TRBV19 and TRBJ2-1; D gene ambiguous. V was clipped by 1 base and J by 0 bases, with 16 bases between them. The CDR3 is made up of 18 amino acids. Germline assignment: CDR1 LNHDA and CDR2 SQIVND (reference sequence). CDR3 amino acids: CASSIAGSPLSSYNEQFF. Written as DNA, the CDR3 is TGTGCCAGTAGTATAGCGGGCTCCCCCTTGAGCTCCTACAATGAGCAGTTCTTC.

This rearrangement joins TRBV11-2 to TRBJ2-1; the D gene is possibly TRBD1 (6 bases). CDR1 and CDR2 from the germline V gene are SGHAT and FQNNGV. Between the trimmed V and J ends, which lost 5 bases and 8 bases, there was a span of 16 bases. CDR3 length equals 14 residues. The CDR3 protein is CASSGRGRGYEQFF. In nucleotides, the CDR3 is TGTGCCAGCAGCGGCAGGGGACGCGGCTATGAGCAGTTCTTC.

This clonotype came up many times. The rearrangement links TRBV19 to TRBJ1-3; no reliable D call. Germline loops: CDR1 LNHDA, CDR2 SQIVND (reference sequence). This CDR3 region has 14 residues. V was pared by 2 bases and J by 2 bases, with 7 bases between. CDR3 DNA sequence: TGTGCCAGTAGTATAAAGCAGGCTGGAAACACCATATATTTT. Translated, it gives CASSIKQAGNTIYF.

By proportion, this clonotype is medium-sized. The gene calls are TRBV5-1 and TRBJ1-2; D remains unclear. Deletions cut 4 bases from V and 3 bases from J, with 13 bases between. In germline, CDR1 is SGHRS, CDR2 YFSETQ. This CDR3 has 14 residues. The CDR3 spells CASSRTAFDYGYTF. The DNA for the CDR3 is TGCGCCAGCAGCCGGACCGCCTTCGACTATGGCTACACCTTC.

This clonotype was picked up many times. The genes are TRBV6-6 and TRBJ2-5; D is uncertain. The germline CDR1 and CDR2 sequences are MNHNY and SVGAGI (reference sequence). The V end was cut by 5 bases, the J end by 5 bases, with 9 bases between. CDR3 length: 12 amino acids. The DNA of the CDR3 is TGTGCCAGCAGTGCGAGACCCGAGACCCAGTACTTC. It yields the protein CASSARPETQYF.

This clonotype was seen ten or more times. The chain uses TRBV11-2 and TRBJ2-5; 7 nucleotides agree with TRBD1. The germline gives CDR1 SGHAT, CDR2 FQNNGV. This CDR3 is 15 amino acids long. The ends lost 4 bases at V and 4 bases at J; junction bases unmatched: 9. The chain's CDR3 is CASSSPDRVGETQYF. The DNA of the CDR3 is TGTGCCAGCAGCTCGCCCGACAGGGTGGGAGAGACCCAGTACTTC.

By proportion, this clonotype is medium-sized. The V gene is TRBV5-1, the J gene TRBJ2-7, with D unclear. Trimming shortened V by 0 bases and J by 6 bases, and 7 bases separated the two germline ends. The CDR3 is 12 amino acids. Germline lookup yields CDR1 SGHRS and CDR2 YFSETQ. CDR3: CASSLATGEQYF. The CDR3 region has the DNA TGCGCCAGCAGCTTGGCGACGGGCGAGCAGTACTTC.

This clonotype is medium-sized by share. The chain is built from TRBV19 and TRBJ1-1; D may be TRBD1 (6 bases). V was trimmed by 3 bases and J by 3 bases, leaving 14 bases between them. Germline-derived CDR1 and CDR2 are LNHDA and SQIVND (reference sequence). This CDR3 has 15 residues. The chain's CDR3 is CASSIVLGGYTEAFF. DNA of the CDR3: TGTGCCAGTAGTATCGTTCTCGGGGGCTACACTGAAGCTTTCTTT.